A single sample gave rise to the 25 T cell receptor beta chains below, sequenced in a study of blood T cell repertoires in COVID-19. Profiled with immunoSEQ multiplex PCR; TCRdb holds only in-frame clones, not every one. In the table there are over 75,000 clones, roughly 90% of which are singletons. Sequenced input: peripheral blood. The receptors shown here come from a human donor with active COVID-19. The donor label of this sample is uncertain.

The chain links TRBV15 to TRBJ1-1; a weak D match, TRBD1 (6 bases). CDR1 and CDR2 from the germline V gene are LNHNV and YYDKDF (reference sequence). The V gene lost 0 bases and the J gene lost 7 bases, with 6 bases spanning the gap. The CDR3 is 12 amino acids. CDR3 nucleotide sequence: TGTGCCACCAGCAGAGACAGGGGTGAAGCTTTCTTT. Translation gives CATSRDRGEAFF.

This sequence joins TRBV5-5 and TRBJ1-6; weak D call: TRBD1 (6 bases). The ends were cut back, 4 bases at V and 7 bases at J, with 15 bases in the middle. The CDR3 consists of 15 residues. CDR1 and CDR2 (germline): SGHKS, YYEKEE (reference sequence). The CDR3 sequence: CASSRTRQENSPLHF. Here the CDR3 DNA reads TGTGCCAGCAGCCGCACCCGACAGGAAAATTCACCCCTCCACTTT.

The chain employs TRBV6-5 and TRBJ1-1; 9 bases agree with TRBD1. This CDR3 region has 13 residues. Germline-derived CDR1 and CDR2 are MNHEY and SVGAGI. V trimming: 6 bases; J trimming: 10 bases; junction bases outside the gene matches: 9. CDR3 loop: CASSHSPDRGAFF. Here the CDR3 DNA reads TGTGCCAGCAGCCACTCTCCGGACAGGGGAGCTTTCTTT.

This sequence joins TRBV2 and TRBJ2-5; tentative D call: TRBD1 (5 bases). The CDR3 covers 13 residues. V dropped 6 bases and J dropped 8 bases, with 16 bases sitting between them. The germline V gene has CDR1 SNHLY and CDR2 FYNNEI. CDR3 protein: CASSPSPQGTQYF. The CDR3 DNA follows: TGTGCCAGCAGCCCGTCACCGCAGGGAACCCAGTACTTC.

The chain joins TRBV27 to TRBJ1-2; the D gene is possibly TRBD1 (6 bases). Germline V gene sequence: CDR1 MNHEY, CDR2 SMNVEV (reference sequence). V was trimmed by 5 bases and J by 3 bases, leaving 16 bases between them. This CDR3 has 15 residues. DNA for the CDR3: TGTGCCAGCAGTCTACCGGGACACACCTACTATGGCTACACCTTC. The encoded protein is CASSLPGHTYYGYTF.

CDR3 DNA sequence: TGTGCCAGCAGCTTAGGTCTAGCGGGCTACGAGCAGTACTTC. Translated, it gives CASSLGLAGYEQYF. V is TRBV11-2 and J is TRBJ2-7; 8 nucleotides match TRBD2. Trimming took 1 base from V and 3 from J; bases not matched to a gene: 2. CDR1 is SGHAT and CDR2 is FQNNGV in the germline V gene. The CDR3 consists of 14 residues.

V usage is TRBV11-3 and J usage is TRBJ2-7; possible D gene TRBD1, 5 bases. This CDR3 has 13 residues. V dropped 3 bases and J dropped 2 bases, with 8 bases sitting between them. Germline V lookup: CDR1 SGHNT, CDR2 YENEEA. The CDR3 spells CASSFGRAYEQYF. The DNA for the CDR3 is TGTGCCAGCAGCTTCGGCAGGGCCTACGAGCAGTACTTC.

CDR3 sequence: CASSWTAYNEQFF. CDR3 coding DNA: TGTGCCAGCAGCTGGACAGCCTACAATGAGCAGTTCTTC. The V call is TRBV7-9, the J call TRBJ2-1, with a weak D call TRBD1 (6 bases). Germline-derived CDR1 and CDR2 are SEHNR and FQNEAQ (reference sequence). Deletions cut 4 bases from V and 2 bases from J, with 6 bases between. There are 13 residues in the CDR3.

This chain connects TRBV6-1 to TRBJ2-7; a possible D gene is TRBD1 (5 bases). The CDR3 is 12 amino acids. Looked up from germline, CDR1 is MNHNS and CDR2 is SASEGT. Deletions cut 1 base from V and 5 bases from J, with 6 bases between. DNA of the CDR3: TGTGCCAGCAGTGAAGTACAGGACGAGCAGTACTTC. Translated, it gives CASSEVQDEQYF.

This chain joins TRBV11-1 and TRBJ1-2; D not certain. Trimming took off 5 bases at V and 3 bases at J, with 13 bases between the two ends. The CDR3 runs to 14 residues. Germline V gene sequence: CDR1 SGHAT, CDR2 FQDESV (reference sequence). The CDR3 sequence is CASSRAGEDYGYTF. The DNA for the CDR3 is TGTGCCAGCAGCAGAGCTGGGGAGGACTATGGCTACACCTTC.

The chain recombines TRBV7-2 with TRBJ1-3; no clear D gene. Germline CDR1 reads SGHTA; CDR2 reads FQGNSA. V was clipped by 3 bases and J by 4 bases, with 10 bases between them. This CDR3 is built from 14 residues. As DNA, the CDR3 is TGTGCCAGCAGCTTTACCCCCCTAGGAAACACCATATATTTT. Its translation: CASSFTPLGNTIYF.

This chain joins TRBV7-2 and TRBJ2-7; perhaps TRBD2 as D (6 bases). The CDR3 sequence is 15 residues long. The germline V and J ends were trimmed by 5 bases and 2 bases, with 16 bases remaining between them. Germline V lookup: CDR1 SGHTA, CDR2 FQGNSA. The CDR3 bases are TGTGCCAGCAGCCCAGCGGGCGGGGACCCCTACGAGCAGTACTTC. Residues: CASSPAGGDPYEQYF.

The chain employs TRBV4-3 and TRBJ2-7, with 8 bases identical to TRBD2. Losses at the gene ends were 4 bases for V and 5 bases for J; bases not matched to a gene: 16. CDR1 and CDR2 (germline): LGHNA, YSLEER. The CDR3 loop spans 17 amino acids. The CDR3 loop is CASSRLATGGWVHEQYF. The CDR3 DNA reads TGCGCCAGCAGCCGGCTAGCGACGGGGGGGTGGGTTCACGAGCAGTACTTC.

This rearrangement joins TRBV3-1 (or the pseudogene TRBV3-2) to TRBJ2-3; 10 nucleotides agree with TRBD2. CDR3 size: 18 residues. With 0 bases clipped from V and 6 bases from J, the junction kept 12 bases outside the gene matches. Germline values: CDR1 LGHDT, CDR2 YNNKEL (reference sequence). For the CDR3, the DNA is TGTGCCAGCAGCCAAGATGCAACTAGCGGGGCTTGGTGGGATACGCAGTATTTT. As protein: CASSQDATSGAWWDTQYF.

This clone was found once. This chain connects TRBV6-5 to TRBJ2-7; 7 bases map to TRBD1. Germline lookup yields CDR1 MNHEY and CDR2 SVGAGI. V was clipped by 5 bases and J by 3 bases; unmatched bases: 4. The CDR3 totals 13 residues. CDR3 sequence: CASSPGTDYEQYF. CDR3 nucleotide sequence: TGTGCCAGCAGTCCCGGGACAGACTACGAGCAGTACTTC.

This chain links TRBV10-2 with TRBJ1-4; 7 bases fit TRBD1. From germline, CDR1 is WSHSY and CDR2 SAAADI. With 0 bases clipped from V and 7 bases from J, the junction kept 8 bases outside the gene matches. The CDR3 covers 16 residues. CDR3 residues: CASSESMGRGAEKLFF. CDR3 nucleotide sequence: TGCGCCAGCAGTGAGTCGATGGGCAGGGGGGCTGAAAAACTGTTTTTT.

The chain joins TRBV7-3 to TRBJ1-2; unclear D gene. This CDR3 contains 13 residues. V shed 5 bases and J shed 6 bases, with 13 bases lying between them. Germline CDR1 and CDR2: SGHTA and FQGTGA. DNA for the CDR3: TGTGCCAGCAGCCCCTTTACGGGAAATGGCTACACCTTC. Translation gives CASSPFTGNGYTF.

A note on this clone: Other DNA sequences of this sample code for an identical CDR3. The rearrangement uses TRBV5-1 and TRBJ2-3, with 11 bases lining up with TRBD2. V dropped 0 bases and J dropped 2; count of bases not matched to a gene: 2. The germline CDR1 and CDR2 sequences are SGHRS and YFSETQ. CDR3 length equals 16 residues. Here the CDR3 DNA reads TGCGCCAGCAGCTTGGGACTAGCGGGGTCCACAGATACGCAGTATTTT. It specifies CASSLGLAGSTDTQYF.

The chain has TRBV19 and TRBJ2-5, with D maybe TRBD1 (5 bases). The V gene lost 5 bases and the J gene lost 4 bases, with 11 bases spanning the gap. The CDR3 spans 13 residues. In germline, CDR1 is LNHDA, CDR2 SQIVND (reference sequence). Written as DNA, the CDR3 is TGTGCCAGTAGTCCCAGGGTAGGAGAGACCCAGTACTTC. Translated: CASSPRVGETQYF.

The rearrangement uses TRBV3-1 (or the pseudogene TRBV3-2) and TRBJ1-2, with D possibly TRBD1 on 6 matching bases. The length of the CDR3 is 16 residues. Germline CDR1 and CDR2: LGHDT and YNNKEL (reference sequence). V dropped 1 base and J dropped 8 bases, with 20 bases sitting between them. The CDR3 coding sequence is TGTGCCAGCAGCCAAGGGTTAGGGGGGGATCGGCGGGGCTACACCTTC. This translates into CASSQGLGGDRRGYTF.

The chain's CDR3 is CASSFLGTGIYEQYF. CDR3 bases: TGCGCCAGCAGCTTTCTTGGGACAGGGATTTACGAGCAGTACTTC. The J gene is TRBJ2-7, the V gene TRBV5-1; TRBD1 matches at 9 bases. The germline V gene has CDR1 SGHRS and CDR2 YFSETQ. V was clipped by 2 bases and J by 4 bases; unmatched bases: 7. This CDR3 is built from 15 residues.

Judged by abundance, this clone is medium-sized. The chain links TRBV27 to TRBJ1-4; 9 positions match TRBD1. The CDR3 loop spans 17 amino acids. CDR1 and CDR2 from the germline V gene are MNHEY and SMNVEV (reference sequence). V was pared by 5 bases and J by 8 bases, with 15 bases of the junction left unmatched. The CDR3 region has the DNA TGTGCCAGCAGTAAGGCTCTACAGGGGGCGATCGGAGAAAAACTGTTTTTT. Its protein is CASSKALQGAIGEKLFF.

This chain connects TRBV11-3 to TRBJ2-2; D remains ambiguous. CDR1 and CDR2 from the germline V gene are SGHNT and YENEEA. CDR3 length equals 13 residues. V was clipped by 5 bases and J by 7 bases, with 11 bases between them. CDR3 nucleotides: TGTGCCAGCAGCCAACTCCAGGACGGGGAGCTGTTTTTT. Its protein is CASSQLQDGELFF.

The CDR3 coding sequence is TGTGCCAGCAGTGACGAGGGTACCGGGGAGCTGTTTTTT. It encodes CASSDEGTGELFF. The rearrangement uses TRBV6-1 and TRBJ2-2; possibly TRBD2 for D (5 bases). V was trimmed by 3 bases and J by 5 bases, leaving 7 bases between them. The CDR3 extends over 13 amino acids. Per the germline V gene, CDR1 is MNHNS and CDR2 is SASEGT.

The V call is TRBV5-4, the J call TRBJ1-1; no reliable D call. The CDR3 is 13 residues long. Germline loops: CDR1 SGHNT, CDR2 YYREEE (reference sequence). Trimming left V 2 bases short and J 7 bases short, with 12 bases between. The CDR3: CASSFRDLDEAFF. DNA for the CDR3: TGTGCCAGCAGCTTCCGTGACTTGGATGAAGCTTTCTTT. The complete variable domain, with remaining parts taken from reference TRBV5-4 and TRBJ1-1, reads ETGVTQSPTHLIKTRGQQVTLRCSSQSGHNTVSWYQQALGQGPQFIFQYYREEENGRGNFPPRFSGLQFPNYSSELNVNALELDDSALYLCASSFRDLDEAFFGQGTRLTVV.